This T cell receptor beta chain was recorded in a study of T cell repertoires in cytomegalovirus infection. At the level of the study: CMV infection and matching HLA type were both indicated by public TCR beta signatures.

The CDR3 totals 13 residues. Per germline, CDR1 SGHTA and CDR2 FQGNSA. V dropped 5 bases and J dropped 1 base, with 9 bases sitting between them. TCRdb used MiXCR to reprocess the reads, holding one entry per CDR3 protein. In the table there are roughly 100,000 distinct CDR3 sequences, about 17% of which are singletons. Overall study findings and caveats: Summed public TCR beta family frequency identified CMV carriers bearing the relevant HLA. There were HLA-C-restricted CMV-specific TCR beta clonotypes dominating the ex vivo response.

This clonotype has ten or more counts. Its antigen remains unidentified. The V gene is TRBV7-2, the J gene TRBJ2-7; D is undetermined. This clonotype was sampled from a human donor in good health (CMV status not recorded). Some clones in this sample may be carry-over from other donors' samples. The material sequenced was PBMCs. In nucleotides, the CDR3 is TGTGCCAGCAGCCTTGGGCCGTCCTACGAGCAGTACTTC. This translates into CASSLGPSYEQYF.